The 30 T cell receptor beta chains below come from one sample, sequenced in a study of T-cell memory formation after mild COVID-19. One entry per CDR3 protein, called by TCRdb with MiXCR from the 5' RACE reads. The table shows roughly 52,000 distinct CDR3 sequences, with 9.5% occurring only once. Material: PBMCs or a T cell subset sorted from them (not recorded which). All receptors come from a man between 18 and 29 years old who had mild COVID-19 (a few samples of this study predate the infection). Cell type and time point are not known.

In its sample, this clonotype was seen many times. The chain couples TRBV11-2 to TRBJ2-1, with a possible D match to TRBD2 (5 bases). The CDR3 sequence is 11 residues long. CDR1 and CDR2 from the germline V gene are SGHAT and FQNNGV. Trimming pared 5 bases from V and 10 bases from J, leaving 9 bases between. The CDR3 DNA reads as TGTGCCAGCAGCCGCCTAGCAGAGCAGTTCTTC. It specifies CASSRLAEQFF.

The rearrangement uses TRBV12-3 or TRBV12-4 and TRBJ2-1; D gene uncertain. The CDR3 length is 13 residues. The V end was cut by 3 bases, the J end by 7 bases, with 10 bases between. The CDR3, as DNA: TGTGCCAGCAGTTTCCTGGGCGTAAATGAGCAGTTCTTC. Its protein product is CASSFLGVNEQFF.

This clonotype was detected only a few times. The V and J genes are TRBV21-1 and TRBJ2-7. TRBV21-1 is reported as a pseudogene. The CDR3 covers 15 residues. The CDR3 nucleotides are TGTGCCAGCAGCACATCCTACCGGAGCTCCTACGAGCAGTACGTC. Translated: CASSTSYRSSYEQYV.

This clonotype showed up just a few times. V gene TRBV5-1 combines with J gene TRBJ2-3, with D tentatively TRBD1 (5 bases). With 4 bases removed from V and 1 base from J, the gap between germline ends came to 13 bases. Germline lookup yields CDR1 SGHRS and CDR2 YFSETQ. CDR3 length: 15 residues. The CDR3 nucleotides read TGCGCCAGCAGCCCAAGGACACTCCGCACAGATACGCAGTATTTT. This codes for CASSPRTLRTDTQYF.

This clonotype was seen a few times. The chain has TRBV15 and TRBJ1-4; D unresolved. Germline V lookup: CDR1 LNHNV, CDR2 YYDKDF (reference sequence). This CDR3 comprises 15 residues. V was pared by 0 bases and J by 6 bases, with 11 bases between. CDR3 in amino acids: CATSRDRAWDEKLFF. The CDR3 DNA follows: TGTGCCACCAGCAGAGACCGGGCCTGGGATGAAAAACTGTTTTTT.

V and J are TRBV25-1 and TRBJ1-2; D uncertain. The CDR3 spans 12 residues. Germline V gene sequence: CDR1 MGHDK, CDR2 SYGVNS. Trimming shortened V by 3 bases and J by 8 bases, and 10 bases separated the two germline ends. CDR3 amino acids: CASSDWVLGYTF. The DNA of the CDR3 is TGTGCCAGCAGTGACTGGGTCTTGGGCTACACCTTC.

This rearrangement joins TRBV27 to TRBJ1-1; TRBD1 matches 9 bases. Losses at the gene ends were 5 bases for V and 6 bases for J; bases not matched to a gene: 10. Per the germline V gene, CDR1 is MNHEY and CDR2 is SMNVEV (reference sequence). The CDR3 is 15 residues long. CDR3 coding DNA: TGTGCCAGCAGTAGCGCCGGGACAGGGTATCCTGAAGCTTTCTTT. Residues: CASSSAGTGYPEAFF.

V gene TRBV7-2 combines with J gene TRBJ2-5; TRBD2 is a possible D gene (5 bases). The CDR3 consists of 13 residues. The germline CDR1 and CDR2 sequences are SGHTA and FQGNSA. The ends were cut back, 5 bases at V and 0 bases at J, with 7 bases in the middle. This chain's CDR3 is CASSRGNQETQYF. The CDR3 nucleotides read TGTGCCAGCAGCCGGGGAAACCAAGAGACCCAGTACTTC.

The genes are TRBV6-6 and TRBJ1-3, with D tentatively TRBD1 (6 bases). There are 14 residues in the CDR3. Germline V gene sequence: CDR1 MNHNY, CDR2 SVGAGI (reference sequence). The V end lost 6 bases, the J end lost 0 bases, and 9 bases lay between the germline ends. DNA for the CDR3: TGTGCCAGCAGGGGGGACACCTCTGGAAACACCATATATTTT. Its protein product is CASRGDTSGNTIYF.

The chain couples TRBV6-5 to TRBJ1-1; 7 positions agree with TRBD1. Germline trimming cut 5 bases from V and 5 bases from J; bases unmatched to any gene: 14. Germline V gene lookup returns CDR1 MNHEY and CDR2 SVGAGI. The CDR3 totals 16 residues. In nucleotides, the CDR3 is TGTGCCAGCAGTCCTACCGAACAGGGGCTGGGGACTGAAGCTTTCTTT. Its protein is CASSPTEQGLGTEAFF.

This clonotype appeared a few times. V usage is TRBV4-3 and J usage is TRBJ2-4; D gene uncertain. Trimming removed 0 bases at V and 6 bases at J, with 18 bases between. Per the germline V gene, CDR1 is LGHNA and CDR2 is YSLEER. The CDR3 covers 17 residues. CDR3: CASSQDQGLPRPNIQYF. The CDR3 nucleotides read TGCGCCAGCAGCCAAGATCAAGGCCTTCCGAGGCCAAACATTCAGTACTTC.

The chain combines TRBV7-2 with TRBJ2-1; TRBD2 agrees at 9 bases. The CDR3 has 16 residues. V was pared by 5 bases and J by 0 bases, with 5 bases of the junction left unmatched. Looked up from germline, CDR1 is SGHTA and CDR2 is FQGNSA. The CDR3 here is CASSPIAGASYNEQFF. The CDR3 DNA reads TGTGCCAGCAGCCCAATAGCGGGGGCCTCCTACAATGAGCAGTTCTTC.

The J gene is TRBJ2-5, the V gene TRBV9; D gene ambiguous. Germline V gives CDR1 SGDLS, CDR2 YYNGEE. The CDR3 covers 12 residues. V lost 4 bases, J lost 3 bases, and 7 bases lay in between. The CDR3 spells CASSKTEETQYF. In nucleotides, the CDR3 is TGTGCCAGCAGCAAGACGGAAGAGACCCAGTACTTC.

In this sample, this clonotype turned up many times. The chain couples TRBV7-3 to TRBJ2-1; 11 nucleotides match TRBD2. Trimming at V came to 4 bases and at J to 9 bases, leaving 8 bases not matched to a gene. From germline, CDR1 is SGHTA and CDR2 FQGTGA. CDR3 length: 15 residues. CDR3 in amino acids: CASSSLAGGPAEQFF. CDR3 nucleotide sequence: TGTGCCAGCAGCTCTTTAGCGGGGGGGCCCGCTGAGCAGTTCTTC.

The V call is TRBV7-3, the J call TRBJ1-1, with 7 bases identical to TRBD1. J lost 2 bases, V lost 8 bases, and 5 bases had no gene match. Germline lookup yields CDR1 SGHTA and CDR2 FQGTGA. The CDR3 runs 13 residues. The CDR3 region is CASQGQANTEAFF. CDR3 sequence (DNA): TGTGCCAGCCAAGGACAGGCTAACACTGAAGCTTTCTTT.

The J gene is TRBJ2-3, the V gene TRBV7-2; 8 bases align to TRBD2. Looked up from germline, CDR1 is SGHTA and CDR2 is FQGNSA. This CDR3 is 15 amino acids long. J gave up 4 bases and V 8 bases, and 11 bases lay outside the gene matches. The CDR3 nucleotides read TGTGCCAGCGGACTAGCTCGGGGAGGGGCAGATACGCAGTATTTT. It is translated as CASGLARGGADTQYF.

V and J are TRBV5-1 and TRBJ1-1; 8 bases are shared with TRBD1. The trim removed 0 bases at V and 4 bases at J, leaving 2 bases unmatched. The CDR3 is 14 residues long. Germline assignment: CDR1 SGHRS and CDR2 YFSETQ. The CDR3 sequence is CASSLVTGGTEAFF. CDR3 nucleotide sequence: TGCGCCAGCAGCTTGGTCACAGGGGGCACTGAAGCTTTCTTT.

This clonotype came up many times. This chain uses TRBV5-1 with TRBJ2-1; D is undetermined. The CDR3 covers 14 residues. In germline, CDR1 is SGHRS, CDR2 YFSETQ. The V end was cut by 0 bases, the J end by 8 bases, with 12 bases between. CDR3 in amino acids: CASSLAQVGDEQFF. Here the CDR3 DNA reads TGCGCCAGCAGCTTGGCGCAGGTGGGCGATGAGCAGTTCTTC. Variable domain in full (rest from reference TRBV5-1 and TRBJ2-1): KAGVTQTPRYLIKTRGQQVTLSCSPISGHRSVSWYQQTPGQGLQFLFEYFSETQRNKGNFPGRFSGRQFSNSRSEMNVSTLELGDSALYLCASSLAQVGDEQFFGPGTRLTVL.

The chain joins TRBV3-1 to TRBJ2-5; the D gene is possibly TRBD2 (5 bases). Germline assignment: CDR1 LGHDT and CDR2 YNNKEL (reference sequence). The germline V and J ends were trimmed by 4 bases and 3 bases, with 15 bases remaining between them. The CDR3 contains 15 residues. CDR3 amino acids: CASSRGPNGKETQYF. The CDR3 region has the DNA TGTGCCAGCAGCCGCGGCCCTAACGGGAAAGAGACCCAGTACTTC.

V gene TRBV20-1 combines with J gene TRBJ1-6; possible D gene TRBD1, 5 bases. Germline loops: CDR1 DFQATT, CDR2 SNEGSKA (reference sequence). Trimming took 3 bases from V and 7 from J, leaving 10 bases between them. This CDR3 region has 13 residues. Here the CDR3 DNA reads TGCAGTGCTAGCAGGGAACGAAATTCACCCCTCCACTTT. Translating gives CSASRERNSPLHF.

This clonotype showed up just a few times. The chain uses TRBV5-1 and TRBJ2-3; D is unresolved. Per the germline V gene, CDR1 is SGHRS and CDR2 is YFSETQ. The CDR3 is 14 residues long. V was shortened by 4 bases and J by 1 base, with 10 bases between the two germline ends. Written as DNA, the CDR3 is TGCGCCAGCAGCCCGCTTAGTCGCACAGATACGCAGTATTTT. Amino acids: CASSPLSRTDTQYF.

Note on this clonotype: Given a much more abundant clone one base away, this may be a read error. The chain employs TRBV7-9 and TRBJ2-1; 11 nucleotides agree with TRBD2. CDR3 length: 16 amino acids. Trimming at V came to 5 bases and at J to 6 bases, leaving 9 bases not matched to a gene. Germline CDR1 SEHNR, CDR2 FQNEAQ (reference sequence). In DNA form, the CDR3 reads TGTGCCAGCAGCGTGCTCGGACTAGCGGGCAGCAATGAGCAGTTCTTC. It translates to CASSVLGLAGSNEQFF.

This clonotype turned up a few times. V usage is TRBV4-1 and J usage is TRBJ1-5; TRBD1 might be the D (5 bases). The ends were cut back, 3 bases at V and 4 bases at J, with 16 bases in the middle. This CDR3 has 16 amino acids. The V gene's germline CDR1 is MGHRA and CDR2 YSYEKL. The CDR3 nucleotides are TGCGCCAGCAGCCATGGCCGGGGGATCCGGAATCAGCCCCAGCATTTT. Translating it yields CASSHGRGIRNQPQHF.

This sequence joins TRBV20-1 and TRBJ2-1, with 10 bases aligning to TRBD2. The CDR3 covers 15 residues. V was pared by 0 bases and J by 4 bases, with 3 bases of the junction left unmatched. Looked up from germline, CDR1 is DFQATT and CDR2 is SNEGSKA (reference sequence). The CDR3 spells CSARDPSGGYNEQFF. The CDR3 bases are TGCAGTGCTAGAGATCCTAGCGGGGGTTACAATGAGCAGTTCTTC.

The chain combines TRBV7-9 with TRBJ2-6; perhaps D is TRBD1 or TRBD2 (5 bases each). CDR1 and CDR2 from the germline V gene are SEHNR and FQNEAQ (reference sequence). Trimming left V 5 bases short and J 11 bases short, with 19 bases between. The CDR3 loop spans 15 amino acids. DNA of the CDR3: TGTGCCAGCAGCGCAGCCGGGGCACTCGGCGACGTCCTGACTTTC. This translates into CASSAAGALGDVLTF. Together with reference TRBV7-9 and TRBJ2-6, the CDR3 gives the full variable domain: DTGVSQNPRHKITKRGQNVTFRCDPISEHNRLYWYRQTLGQGPEFLTYFQNEAQLEKSRLLSDRFSAERPKGSFSTLEIQRTEQGDSAMYLCASSAAGALGDVLTFGAGSRLTVL.

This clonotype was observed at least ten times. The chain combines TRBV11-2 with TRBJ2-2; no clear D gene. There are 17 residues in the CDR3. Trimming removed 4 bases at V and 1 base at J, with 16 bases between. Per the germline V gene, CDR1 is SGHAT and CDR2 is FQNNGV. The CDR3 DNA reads TGTGCCAGCAGCTCCTTTACAGTATTCGTGAACACCGGGGAGCTGTTTTTT. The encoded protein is CASSSFTVFVNTGELFF.

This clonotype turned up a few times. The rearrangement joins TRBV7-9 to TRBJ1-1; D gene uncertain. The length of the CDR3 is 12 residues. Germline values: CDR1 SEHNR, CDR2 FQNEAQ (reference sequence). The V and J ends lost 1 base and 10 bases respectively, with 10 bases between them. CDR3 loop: CASSLGDLTAFF. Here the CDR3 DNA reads TGTGCCAGCAGCTTAGGCGACTTGACAGCTTTCTTT.

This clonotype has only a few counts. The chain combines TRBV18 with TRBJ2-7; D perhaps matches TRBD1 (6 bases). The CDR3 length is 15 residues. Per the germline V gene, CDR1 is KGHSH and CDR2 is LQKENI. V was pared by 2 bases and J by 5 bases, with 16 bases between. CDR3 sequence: CASSPMSGALNEQYV. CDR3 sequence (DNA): TGTGCCAGCTCACCAATGTCAGGGGCGTTGAACGAGCAGTACGTC.

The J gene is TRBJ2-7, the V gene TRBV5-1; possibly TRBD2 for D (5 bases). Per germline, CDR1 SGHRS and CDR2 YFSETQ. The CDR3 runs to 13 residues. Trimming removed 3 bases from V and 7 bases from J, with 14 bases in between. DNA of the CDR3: TGCGCCAGCAGCTCCGGGATCAACAGAGAGCAGTACTTC. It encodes CASSSGINREQYF.

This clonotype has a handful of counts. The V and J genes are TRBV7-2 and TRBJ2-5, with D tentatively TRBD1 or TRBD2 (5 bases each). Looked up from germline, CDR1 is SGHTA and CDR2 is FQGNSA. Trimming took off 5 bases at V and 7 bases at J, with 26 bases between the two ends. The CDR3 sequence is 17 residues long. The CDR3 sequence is CASSPRPPGRPKGTQYF. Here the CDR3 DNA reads TGTGCCAGCAGCCCGCGACCCCCGGGACGCCCTAAAGGGACCCAGTACTTC.